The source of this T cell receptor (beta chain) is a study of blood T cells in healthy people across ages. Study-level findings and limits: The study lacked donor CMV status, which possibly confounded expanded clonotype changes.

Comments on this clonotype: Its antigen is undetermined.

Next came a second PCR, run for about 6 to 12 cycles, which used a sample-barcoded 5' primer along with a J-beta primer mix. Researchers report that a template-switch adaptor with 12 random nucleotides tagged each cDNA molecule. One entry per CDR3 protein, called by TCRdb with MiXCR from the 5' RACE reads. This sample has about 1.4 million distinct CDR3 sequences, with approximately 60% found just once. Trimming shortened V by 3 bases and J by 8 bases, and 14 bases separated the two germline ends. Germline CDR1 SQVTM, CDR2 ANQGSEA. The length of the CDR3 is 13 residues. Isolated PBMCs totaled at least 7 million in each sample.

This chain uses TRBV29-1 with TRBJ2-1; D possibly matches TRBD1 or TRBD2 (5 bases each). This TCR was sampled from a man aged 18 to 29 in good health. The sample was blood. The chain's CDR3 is CSVEIGAGDEQFF. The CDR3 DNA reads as TGCAGCGTTGAGATTGGGGCGGGCGATGAGCAGTTCTTC.